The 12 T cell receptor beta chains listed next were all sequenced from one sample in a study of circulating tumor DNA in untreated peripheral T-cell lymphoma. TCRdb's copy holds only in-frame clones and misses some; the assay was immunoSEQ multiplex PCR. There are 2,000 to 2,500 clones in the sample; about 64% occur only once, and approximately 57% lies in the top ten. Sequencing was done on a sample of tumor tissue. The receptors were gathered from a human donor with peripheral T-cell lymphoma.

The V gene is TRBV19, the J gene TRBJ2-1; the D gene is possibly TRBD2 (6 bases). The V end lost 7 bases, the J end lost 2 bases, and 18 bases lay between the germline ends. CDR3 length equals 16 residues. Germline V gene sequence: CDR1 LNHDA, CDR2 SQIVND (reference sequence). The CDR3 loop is CASTPNPGTPYNEQFF. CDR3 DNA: TGTGCCAGTACCCCGAACCCCGGGACTCCCTACAATGAGCAGTTCTTC. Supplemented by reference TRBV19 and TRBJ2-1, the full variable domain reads DGGITQSPKYLFRKEGQNVTLSCEQNLNHDAMYWYRQDPGQGLRLIYYSQIVNDFQKGDIAEGYSVSREKKESFPLTVTSAQKNPTAFYLCASTPNPGTPYNEQFFGPGTRLTVL.

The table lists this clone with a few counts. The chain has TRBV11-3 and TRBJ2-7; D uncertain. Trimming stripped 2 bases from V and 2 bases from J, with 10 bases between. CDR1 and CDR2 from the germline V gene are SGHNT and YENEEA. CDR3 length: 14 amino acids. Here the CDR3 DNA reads TGTGCCAGCAGCTTAACCAACACAGCCTACGAGCAGTACTTC. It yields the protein CASSLTNTAYEQYF.

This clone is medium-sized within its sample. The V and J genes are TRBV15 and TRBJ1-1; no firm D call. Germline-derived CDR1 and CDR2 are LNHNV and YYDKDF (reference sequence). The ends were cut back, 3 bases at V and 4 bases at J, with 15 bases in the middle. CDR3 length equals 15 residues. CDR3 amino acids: CATSSLSTVLTEAFF. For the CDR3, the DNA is TGTGCCACCAGCAGCCTTTCAACAGTACTCACTGAAGCTTTCTTT.

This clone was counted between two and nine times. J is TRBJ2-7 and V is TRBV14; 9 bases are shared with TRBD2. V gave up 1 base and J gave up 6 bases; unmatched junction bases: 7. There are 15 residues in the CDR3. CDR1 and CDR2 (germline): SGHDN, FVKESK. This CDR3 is CASSQVSGRYTEQYF. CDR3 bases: TGTGCCAGCAGCCAAGTTAGCGGGAGATATACCGAGCAGTACTTC.

In nucleotides, the CDR3 is TGTGCCAGCAGCAGACTGGCAGCGGACGGCACAGATACGCAGTATTTT. Residues: CASSRLAADGTDTQYF. The V and J genes are TRBV6-8 and TRBJ2-3, with TRBD2 as a possible D gene (5 bases). Germline loops: CDR1 MNHGY, CDR2 SAAAGT. The ends were cut back, 6 bases at V and 1 base at J, with 17 bases in the middle. The CDR3 is made up of 16 amino acids.

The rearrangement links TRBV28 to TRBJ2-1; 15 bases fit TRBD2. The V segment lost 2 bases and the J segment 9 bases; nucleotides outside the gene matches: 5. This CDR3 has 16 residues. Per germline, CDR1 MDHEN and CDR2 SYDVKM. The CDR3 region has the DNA TGTGCCAGCAGTTTAAGGACTAGCGGGAGGGCCATTGAGCAGTTCTTC. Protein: CASSLRTSGRAIEQFF.

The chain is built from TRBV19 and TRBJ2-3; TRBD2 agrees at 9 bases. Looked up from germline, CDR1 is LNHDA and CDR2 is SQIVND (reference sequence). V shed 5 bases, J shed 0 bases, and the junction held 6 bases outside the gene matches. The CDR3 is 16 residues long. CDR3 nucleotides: TGTGCCAGTAGTGCTGGGACTAGCATTAGCACAGATACGCAGTATTTT. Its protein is CASSAGTSISTDTQYF.

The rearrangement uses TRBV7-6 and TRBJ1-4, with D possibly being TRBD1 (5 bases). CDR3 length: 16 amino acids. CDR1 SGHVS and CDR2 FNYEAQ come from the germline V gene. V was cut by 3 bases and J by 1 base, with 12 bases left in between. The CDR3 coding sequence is TGTGCCAGCAGCTTGGACACCCGGGGAACTAATGAAAAACTGTTTTTT. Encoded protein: CASSLDTRGTNEKLFF.

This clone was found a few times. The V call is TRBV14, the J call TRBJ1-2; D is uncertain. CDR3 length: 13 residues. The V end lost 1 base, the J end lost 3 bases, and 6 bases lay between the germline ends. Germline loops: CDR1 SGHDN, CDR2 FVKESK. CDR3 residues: CASSQVRYYGYTF. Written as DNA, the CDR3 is TGTGCCAGCAGCCAAGTGAGATACTATGGCTACACCTTC. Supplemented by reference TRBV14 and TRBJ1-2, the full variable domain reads EAGVTQFPSHSVIEKGQTVTLRCDPISGHDNLYWYRRVMGKEIKFLLHFVKESKQDESGMPNNRFLAERTGGTYSTLKVQPAELEDSGVYFCASSQVRYYGYTFGSGTRLTVV.

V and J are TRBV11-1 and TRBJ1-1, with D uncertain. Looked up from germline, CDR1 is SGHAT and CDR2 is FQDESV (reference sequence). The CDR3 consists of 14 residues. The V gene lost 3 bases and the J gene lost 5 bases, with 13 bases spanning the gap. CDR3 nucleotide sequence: TGTGCCAGCAGCTTTCTTTCCGGGCTGACTGAAGCTTTCTTT. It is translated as CASSFLSGLTEAFF.

In DNA form, the CDR3 reads TGTGCCAGCAGCTACGAAGGGGGACAGGGCCCTCACGAGCAGTACTTC. Translation gives CASSYEGGQGPHEQYF. J is TRBJ2-7 and V is TRBV11-3, with TRBD1 matching over 9 bases. The trim removed 4 bases at V and 5 bases at J, leaving 12 bases unmatched. Per germline, CDR1 SGHNT and CDR2 YENEEA. The CDR3 length is 16 residues.

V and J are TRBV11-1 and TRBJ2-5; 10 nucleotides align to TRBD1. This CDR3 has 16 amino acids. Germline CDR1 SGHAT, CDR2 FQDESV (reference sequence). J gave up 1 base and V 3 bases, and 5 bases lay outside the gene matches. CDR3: CASSFGQGVIQETQYF. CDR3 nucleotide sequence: TGTGCCAGCAGCTTTGGACAGGGGGTAATCCAAGAGACCCAGTACTTC.